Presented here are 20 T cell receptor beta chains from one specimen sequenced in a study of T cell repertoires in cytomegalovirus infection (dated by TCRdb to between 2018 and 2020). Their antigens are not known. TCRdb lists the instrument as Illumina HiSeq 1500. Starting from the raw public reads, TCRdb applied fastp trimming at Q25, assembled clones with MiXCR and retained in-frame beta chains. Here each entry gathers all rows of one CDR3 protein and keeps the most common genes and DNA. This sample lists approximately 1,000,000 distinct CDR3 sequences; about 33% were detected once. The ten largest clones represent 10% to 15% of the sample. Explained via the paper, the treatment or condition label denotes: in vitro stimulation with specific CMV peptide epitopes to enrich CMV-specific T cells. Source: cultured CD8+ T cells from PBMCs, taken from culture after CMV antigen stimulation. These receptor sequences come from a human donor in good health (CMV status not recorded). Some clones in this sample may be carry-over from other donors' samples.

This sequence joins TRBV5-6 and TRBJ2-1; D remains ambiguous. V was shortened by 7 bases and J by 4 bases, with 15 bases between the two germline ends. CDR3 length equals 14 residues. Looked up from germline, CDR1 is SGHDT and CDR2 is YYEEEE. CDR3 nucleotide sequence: TGTGCCAGCCTCGGGCGCCCGCCTTACAATGAGCAGTTCTTC. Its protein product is CASLGRPPYNEQFF. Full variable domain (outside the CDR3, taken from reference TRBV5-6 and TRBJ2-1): DAGVTQSPTHLIKTRGQQVTLRCSPKSGHDTVSWYQQALGQGPQFIFQYYEEEERQRGNFPDRFSGHQFPNYSSELNVNALLLGDSALYLCASLGRPPYNEQFFGPGTRLTVL.

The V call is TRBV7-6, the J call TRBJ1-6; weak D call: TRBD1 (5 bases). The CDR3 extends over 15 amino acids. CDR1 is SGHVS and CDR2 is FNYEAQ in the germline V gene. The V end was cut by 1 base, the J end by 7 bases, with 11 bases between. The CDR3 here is CASSLDSGRNSPLHF. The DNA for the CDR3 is TGTGCCAGCAGCTTAGATTCAGGGCGGAATTCACCCCTCCACTTT. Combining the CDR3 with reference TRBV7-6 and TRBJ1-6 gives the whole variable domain GAGVSQSPRYKVTKRGQDVALRCDPISGHVSLYWYRQALGQGPEFLTYFNYEAQQDKSGLPNDRFSAERPEGSISTLTIQRTEQRDSAMYRCASSLDSGRNSPLHFGNGTRLTVT.

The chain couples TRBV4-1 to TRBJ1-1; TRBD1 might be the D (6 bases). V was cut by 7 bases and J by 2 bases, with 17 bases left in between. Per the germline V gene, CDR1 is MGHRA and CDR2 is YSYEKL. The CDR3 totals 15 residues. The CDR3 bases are TGCGCCAGCACCCAGGGGCAGAATCTCAACACTGAAGCTTTCTTT. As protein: CASTQGQNLNTEAFF.

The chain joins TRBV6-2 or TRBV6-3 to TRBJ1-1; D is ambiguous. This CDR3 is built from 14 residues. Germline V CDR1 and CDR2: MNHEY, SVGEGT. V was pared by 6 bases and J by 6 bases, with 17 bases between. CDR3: CASRLSMGFPEAFF. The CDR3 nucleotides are TGTGCCAGCAGACTCTCGATGGGGTTCCCTGAAGCTTTCTTT.

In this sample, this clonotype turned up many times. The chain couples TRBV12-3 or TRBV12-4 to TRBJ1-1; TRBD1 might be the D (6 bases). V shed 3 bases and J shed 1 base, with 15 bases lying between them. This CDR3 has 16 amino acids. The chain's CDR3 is CASSFSGGATNTEAFF. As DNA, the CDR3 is TGTGCCAGCAGTTTCTCCGGGGGGGCGACGAACACTGAAGCTTTCTTT.

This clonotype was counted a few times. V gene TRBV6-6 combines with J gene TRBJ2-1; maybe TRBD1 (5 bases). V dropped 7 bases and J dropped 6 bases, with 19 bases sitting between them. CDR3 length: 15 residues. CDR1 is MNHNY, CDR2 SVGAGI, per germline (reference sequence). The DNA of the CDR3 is TGTGCCAGCATTCCCGACAGTTCCTTCATCAATGAGCAGTTCTTC. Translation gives CASIPDSSFINEQFF.

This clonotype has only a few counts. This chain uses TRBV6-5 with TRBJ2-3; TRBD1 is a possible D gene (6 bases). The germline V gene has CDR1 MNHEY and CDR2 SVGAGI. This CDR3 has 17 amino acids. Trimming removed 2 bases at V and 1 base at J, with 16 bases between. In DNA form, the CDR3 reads TGTGCCAGCAGTTACGACCCCAGGGGAAGGGGCACAGATACGCAGTATTTT. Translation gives CASSYDPRGRGTDTQYF.

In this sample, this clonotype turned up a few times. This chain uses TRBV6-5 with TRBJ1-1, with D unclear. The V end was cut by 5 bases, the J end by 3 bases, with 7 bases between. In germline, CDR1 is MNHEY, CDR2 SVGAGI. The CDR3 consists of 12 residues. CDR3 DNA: TGTGCCAGCAGTAAAGCTGACACTGAAGCTTTCTTT. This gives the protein CASSKADTEAFF.

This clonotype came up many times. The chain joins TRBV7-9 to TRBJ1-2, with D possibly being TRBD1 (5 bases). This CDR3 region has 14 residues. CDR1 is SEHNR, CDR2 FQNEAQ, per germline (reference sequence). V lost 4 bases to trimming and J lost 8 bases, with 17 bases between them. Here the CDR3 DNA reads TGTGCCAGCAGCTCCGGGCGTCAGGGATACGGCTACACCTTC. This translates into CASSSGRQGYGYTF. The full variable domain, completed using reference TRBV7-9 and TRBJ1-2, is DTGVSQNPRHKITKRGQNVTFRCDPISEHNRLYWYRQTLGQGPEFLTYFQNEAQLEKSRLLSDRFSAERPKGSFSTLEIQRTEQGDSAMYLCASSSGRQGYGYTFGSGTRLTVV.

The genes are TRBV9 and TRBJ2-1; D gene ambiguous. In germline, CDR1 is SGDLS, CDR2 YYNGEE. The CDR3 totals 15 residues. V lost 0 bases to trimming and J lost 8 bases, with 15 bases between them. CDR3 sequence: CASSVGGLRMDEQFF. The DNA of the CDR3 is TGTGCCAGCAGCGTAGGAGGCCTAAGAATGGATGAGCAGTTCTTC.

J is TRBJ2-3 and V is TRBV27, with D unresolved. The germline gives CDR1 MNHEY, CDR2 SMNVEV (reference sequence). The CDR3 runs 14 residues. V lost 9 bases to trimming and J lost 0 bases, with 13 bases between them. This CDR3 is CASTTGGSTDTQYF. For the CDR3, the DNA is TGTGCCAGTACTACCGGCGGCAGCACAGATACGCAGTATTTT.

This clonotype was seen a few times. This chain's CDR3 is CASTDGPYDGYTF. CDR3 bases: TGTGCCAGTACCGACGGTCCGTATGATGGCTACACCTTC. The V call is TRBV19, the J call TRBJ1-2; D unclear. Trimming pared 7 bases from V and 6 bases from J, leaving 15 bases between. This CDR3 region has 13 residues. Germline lookup yields CDR1 LNHDA and CDR2 SQIVND (reference sequence). Full variable domain (rest looked up from reference TRBV19 and TRBJ1-2): DGGITQSPKYLFRKEGQNVTLSCEQNLNHDAMYWYRQDPGQGLRLIYYSQIVNDFQKGDIAEGYSVSREKKESFPLTVTSAQKNPTAFYLCASTDGPYDGYTFGSGTRLTVV.

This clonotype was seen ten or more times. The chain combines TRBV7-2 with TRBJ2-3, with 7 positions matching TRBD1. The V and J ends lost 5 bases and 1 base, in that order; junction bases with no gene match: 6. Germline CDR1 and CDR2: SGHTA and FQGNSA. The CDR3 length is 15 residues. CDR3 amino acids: CASSPIDRGTDTQYF. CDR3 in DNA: TGTGCCAGCAGCCCGATAGACAGGGGCACAGATACGCAGTATTTT.

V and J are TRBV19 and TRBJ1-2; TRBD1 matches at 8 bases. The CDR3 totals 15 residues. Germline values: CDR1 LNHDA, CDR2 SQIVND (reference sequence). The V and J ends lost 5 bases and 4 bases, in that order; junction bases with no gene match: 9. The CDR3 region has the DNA TGTGCCAGTAGTGCAAAAGGGGACAGGCTCTATGGCTACACCTTC. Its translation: CASSAKGDRLYGYTF.

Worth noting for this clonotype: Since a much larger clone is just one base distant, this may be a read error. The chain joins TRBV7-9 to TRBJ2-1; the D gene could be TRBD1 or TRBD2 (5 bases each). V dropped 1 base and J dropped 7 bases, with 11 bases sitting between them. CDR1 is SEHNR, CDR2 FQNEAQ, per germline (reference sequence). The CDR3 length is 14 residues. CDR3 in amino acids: CASSLGDPRNEQFF. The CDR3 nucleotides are TGTGCCAGCAGCTTAGGGGACCCAAGAAATGAGCAGTTCTTC.

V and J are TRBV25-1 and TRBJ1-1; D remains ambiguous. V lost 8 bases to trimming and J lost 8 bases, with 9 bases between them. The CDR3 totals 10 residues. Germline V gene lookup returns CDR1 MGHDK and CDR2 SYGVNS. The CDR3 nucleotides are TGTGCCAGCGAAGGTGGGGAAGCTTTCTTT. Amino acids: CASEGGEAFF. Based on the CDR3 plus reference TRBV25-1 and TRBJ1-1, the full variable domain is EADIYQTPRYLVIGTGKKITLECSQTMGHDKMYWYQQDPGMELHLIHYSYGVNSTEKGDLSSESTVSRIRTEHFPLTLESARPSHTSQYLCASEGGEAFFGQGTRLTVV.

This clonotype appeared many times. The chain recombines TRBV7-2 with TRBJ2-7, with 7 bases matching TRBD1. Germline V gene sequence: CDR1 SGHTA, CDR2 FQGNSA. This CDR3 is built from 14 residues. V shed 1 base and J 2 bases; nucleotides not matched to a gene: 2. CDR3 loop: CASSLVDRAYEQYV. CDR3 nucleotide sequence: TGTGCCAGCAGCTTAGTCGACAGGGCCTACGAGCAGTACGTC.

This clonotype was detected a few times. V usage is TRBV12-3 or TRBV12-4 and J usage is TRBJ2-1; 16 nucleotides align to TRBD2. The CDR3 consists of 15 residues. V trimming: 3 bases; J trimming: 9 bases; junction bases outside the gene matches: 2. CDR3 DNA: TGTGCCAGCAGTTTCGGGACTAGCGGGGGGGCTGAGCAGTTCTTC. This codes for CASSFGTSGGAEQFF.

For the CDR3, the DNA is TGTGCCTCCCGAGGGGGGAGGTCGGTTTGGGACCAAGAGACCCAGTACTTC. Its protein product is CASRGGRSVWDQETQYF. This chain joins TRBV5-8 and TRBJ2-5; either TRBD1 or TRBD2 may supply D (6 bases each). Between the trimmed V and J ends, which lost 10 bases and 0 bases, there was a span of 25 bases. The germline V gene has CDR1 SGHTS and CDR2 YDEGEE. The CDR3 totals 17 residues.

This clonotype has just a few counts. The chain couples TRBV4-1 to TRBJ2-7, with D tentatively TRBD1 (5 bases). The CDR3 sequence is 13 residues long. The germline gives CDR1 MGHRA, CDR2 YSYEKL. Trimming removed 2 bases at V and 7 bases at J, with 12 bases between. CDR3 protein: CASSQTGPGEQYF. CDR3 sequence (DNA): TGCGCCAGCAGCCAAACGGGCCCAGGGGAGCAGTACTTC.